This TCR beta chain emerged from a study of blood T cell repertoires in COVID-19. In the study overall: COVID-19 samples collected from the United States, Italy and Spain covered acute and convalescent phases. From T cells, B-cell-depleted T cells, or PBMCs came the material, which was cDNA or gDNA.

In the original analysis: Amplification of reference gene primers provided the estimated nucleated cell counts. Generated by immunoSEQ multiplex PCR, the TCRdb table keeps only in-frame clones and is missing some. The V and J calls and clone size were taken over from that table, and D and trimming were inferred from the DNA. This table holds 200,000 to 250,000 clones, 82% found once. The sample holds a few counts of this clone. This CDR3 comprises 14 residues. Trimming cost V 1 base and J 4 bases, with 10 bases left between them. CDR1 is SGHTA, CDR2 FQGNSA, per germline. The source of this sequence is an elderly woman with acute or convalescent COVID-19. V usage is TRBV7-2 and J usage is TRBJ1-1; D uncertain. Sequencing was carried out using peripheral blood. The CDR3 is CASSLEFGLTEAFF. The DNA of the CDR3 is TGTGCCAGCAGCTTAGAGTTTGGGCTCACTGAAGCTTTCTTT.